Each of the 27 T cell receptor beta chains below was sequenced from the same sample in a study of OX40 agonist ivuxolimab in advanced cancers. TCRdb's table, derived via immunoSEQ multiplex PCR, lists solely in-frame clones and lacks some. The sample includes about 73,000 clones, approximately 90% seen only once; the top ten take about 0.42%. Source: CD4+ or CD8+ T cells sorted from blood, taken in a trial of the OX40 agonist ivuxolimab. The receptors shown here come from an adult with an advanced solid tumor such as melanoma, head and neck, liver or kidney cancer.

This chain uses TRBV6-5 with TRBJ2-3; the match to TRBD2 covers 10 bases. The CDR3 extends over 15 amino acids. Germline V gene data show CDR1 as MNHEY and CDR2 as SVGAGI. The trim removed 4 bases at V and 3 bases at J, leaving 4 bases unmatched. CDR3 loop: CASSSSSGSTDTQYF. Here the CDR3 DNA reads TGTGCCAGCAGTTCCTCTAGCGGGAGTACAGATACGCAGTATTTT.

The chain links TRBV18 to TRBJ1-5; 9 bases are shared with TRBD1. CDR1 is KGHSH, CDR2 LQKENI, per germline. V trimming: 1 base; J trimming: 1 base; junction bases outside the gene matches: 8. The CDR3 is made up of 18 amino acids. The CDR3 is CASSPQSLGTGSNQPQHF. In nucleotides, the CDR3 is TGTGCCAGCTCACCACAATCTTTAGGGACAGGGAGCAATCAGCCCCAGCATTTT. The variable domain in full, completed from reference TRBV18 and TRBJ1-5, reads NAGVMQNPRHLVRRRGQEARLRCSPMKGHSHVYWYRQLPEEGLKFMVYLQKENIIDESGMPKERFSAEFPKEGPSILRIQQVVRGDSAAYFCASSPQSLGTGSNQPQHFGDGTRLSIL.

This chain connects TRBV9 to TRBJ2-7; 7 nucleotides line up with TRBD2. Germline CDR1 SGDLS, CDR2 YYNGEE. This CDR3 contains 15 residues. V lost 2 bases to trimming and J lost 3 bases; unmatched junction nucleotides: 8. The chain's CDR3 is CASSVGREQHYEQYF. As DNA, the CDR3 is TGTGCCAGCAGCGTGGGGCGGGAGCAACACTACGAGCAGTACTTC.

This clone is a singleton in its sample. The V and J genes are TRBV18 and TRBJ2-1, with D possibly being TRBD2 (6 bases). The CDR3 consists of 17 residues. Trimming stripped 3 bases from V and 5 bases from J, with 20 bases between. Germline values: CDR1 KGHSH, CDR2 LQKENI. The CDR3 loop is CASSPSDGSPTHNEQFF. The CDR3 DNA sequence: TGTGCCAGCTCACCCTCCGACGGGAGCCCAACCCACAATGAGCAGTTCTTC.

The rearrangement links TRBV2 to TRBJ1-1; perhaps TRBD1 as D (5 bases). Germline V lookup: CDR1 SNHLY, CDR2 FYNNEI. The CDR3 contains 15 residues. Trimming stripped 7 bases from V and 2 bases from J, with 17 bases between. The CDR3 DNA is TGTGCCAGCATACCGGGACCTAACTTTAACACTGAAGCTTTCTTT. Translating it yields CASIPGPNFNTEAFF.

This chain's CDR3 is CASSLDSGGNEQFF. As DNA, the CDR3 is TGTGCCAGCAGCTTAGATTCGGGCGGGAATGAGCAGTTCTTC. This chain links TRBV7-2 with TRBJ2-1, with D tentatively TRBD2 (5 bases). Trimming cost V 1 base and J 7 bases, with 11 bases left between them. Per the germline V gene, CDR1 is SGHTA and CDR2 is FQGNSA. The CDR3 spans 14 residues.

The chain uses TRBV10-2 and TRBJ2-4; TRBD2 matches 11 bases. With 6 bases clipped from V and 7 bases from J, the junction kept 8 bases outside the gene matches. Germline CDR1 is WSHSY and CDR2 is SAAADI. The CDR3 loop spans 15 amino acids. CDR3 amino acids: CASRHTSGSGNIQYF. In DNA form, the CDR3 reads TGCGCCAGCAGGCACACTAGCGGGAGCGGGAACATTCAGTACTTC.

This rearrangement joins TRBV27 to TRBJ2-1, with 11 bases lining up with TRBD2. Germline V gene data show CDR1 as MNHEY and CDR2 as SMNVEV (reference sequence). J was trimmed by 6 bases and V by 5 bases; bases with no gene match: 21. The CDR3 extends over 20 amino acids. In nucleotides, the CDR3 is TGTGCCAGCAGTAACCTGGACAGCCTGCTAGCGGGAGGACGGGTCAATGAGCAGTTCTTC. Protein sequence: CASSNLDSLLAGGRVNEQFF.

Of note for this clone: One junction end disagrees with the germline gene, perhaps due to a read error. This chain joins TRBV29-1 and TRBJ2-7; D possibly corresponds to TRBD1 (6 bases). Per germline, CDR1 SQVTM and CDR2 ANQGSEA. The CDR3 consists of 14 residues. CDR3 nucleotides: TGCAGCGTCGCTAACCGACAGGACTCCTTCGAGCAGTACTTC. It specifies CSVANRQDSFEQYF.

The gene calls are TRBV5-1 and TRBJ1-4; D possibly corresponds to TRBD1 (5 bases). Germline V lookup: CDR1 SGHRS, CDR2 YFSETQ. The CDR3 contains 16 residues. With 5 bases removed from V and 2 bases from J, the gap between germline ends came to 16 bases. CDR3 loop: CASRQAGYATNEKLFF. The CDR3 DNA follows: TGCGCCAGCAGACAGGCCGGGTACGCGACTAATGAAAAACTGTTTTTT.

The V and J genes are TRBV6-5 and TRBJ2-7; 8 bases fit TRBD1. The CDR3 sequence is 15 residues long. Germline V gene lookup returns CDR1 MNHEY and CDR2 SVGAGI. The V gene end was trimmed by 0 bases and the J gene end by 3 bases; junction bases not matched to a gene: 4. The CDR3, as DNA: TGTGCCAGCAGTTACTCCCCCGGGACAGGCTACGAGCAGTACTTC. It is translated as CASSYSPGTGYEQYF.

The V and J genes are TRBV30 and TRBJ2-2, with 9 bases aligning to TRBD1. This CDR3 spans 15 amino acids. CDR1 and CDR2 (germline): GTSNPN, SVGIG (reference sequence). With V trimmed by 6 bases and J by 5 bases, 10 bases remained unmatched. CDR3 DNA sequence: TGTGCCTGCAACAGGGGGCCGGGTTTGACCGGGGAGCTGTTTTTT. It encodes CACNRGPGLTGELFF.

This chain links TRBV11-3 with TRBJ2-1; 13 bases agree with TRBD2. V shed 3 bases, J shed 4 bases, and the junction held 9 bases outside the gene matches. CDR1 is SGHNT and CDR2 is YENEEA in the germline V gene. The CDR3 length is 18 residues. CDR3 nucleotide sequence: TGTGCCAGCAGCTTGGAGTTGGAGGGACTAGCGGGGTACAATGAGCAGTTCTTC. This translates into CASSLELEGLAGYNEQFF.

The CDR3, as DNA: TGTGCCATCAAGGGAACAGGGCCGGTTTACGAGCAGTACTTC. Protein product: CAIKGTGPVYEQYF. J is TRBJ2-5 and V is TRBV10-3; the D gene is possibly TRBD1 (6 bases). The assigned J gene may be wrong: the sequence end matches TRBJ2-7 better. The CDR3 contains 14 residues. In germline, CDR1 is ENHRY, CDR2 SYGVKD.

V is TRBV5-1 and J is TRBJ1-4; D is undetermined. Trimming took 4 bases from V and 5 from J, leaving 12 bases between them. Per the germline V gene, CDR1 is SGHRS and CDR2 is YFSETQ. The CDR3 extends over 14 amino acids. Here the CDR3 reads CASSLPGKNEKLFF. In nucleotides, the CDR3 is TGCGCCAGCAGCCTACCGGGAAAAAATGAAAAACTGTTTTTT.

V gene TRBV19 combines with J gene TRBJ1-1; 7 bases match TRBD1. This CDR3 spans 13 amino acids. Germline CDR1 is LNHDA and CDR2 is SQIVND (reference sequence). J gave up 6 bases and V 5 bases, and 6 bases lay outside the gene matches. CDR3 nucleotides: TGTGCCAGTAGTGTACAGGGGACTCCTGAAGCTTTCTTT. As protein: CASSVQGTPEAFF.

The V and J genes are TRBV10-3 and TRBJ1-6, with 7 nucleotides matching TRBD1. CDR1 is ENHRY and CDR2 is SYGVKD in the germline V gene. The CDR3 spans 13 residues. Germline trimming cut 6 bases from V and 10 bases from J; bases unmatched to any gene: 6. The CDR3 nucleotides read TGTGCCATCAGACTGGACAGGAACTCACCCCTCCACTTT. This encodes CAIRLDRNSPLHF.

The chain recombines TRBV21-1 with TRBJ2-7; TRBD1 is taken as the D call from the table, unchecked against the DNA. TRBV21-1 is classified as a pseudogene. The CDR3 sequence is 14 residues long. The CDR3 DNA follows: TGTGCCAGCAGCGAACAGGGCCTGTCCTACGAGCAGTACTTC. This codes for CASSEQGLSYEQYF.

The chain uses TRBV7-8 and TRBJ1-6; TRBD1 might be the D (6 bases). CDR3 length equals 16 residues. Germline V gene data show CDR1 as SGHVS and CDR2 as FQNEAQ. The V gene lost 1 base and the J gene lost 7 bases, with 14 bases spanning the gap. CDR3 residues: CASSLGGPGQNSPLHF. CDR3 bases: TGTGCCAGCAGCTTAGGGGGGCCAGGGCAGAATTCACCCCTCCACTTT.

A word on this clone: The germline gene is not matched at one end of the junction; a read error may be the cause. The chain links TRBV25-1 to TRBJ2-2, with D possibly being TRBD2 (6 bases). Germline CDR1 and CDR2: MGHDK and SYGVNS. The CDR3 sequence is 15 residues long. The CDR3 loop reads CASSYGDRNTGGLFF. DNA for the CDR3: TGTGCCAGCAGTTATGGCGACCGCAACACCGGGGGGCTGTTTTTT.

The chain combines TRBV13 with TRBJ2-3; D unresolved. Germline CDR1 PRHDT, CDR2 FYEKMQ (reference sequence). V was trimmed by 4 bases and J by 6 bases, leaving 14 bases between them. The CDR3 contains 14 residues. The DNA for the CDR3 is TGTGCCAGCAGCTCTGGACGGTGGCCGGATACGCAGTATTTT. Protein sequence: CASSSGRWPDTQYF. The full variable domain, in which reference TRBV13 and TRBJ2-3 provide the parts outside the CDR3, is AAGVIQSPRHLIKEKRETATLKCYPIPRHDTVYWYQQGPGQDPQFLISFYEKMQSDKGSIPDRFSAQQFSDYHSELNMSSLELGDSALYFCASSSGRWPDTQYFGPGTRLTVL.

The chain carries TRBV9 and TRBJ2-1; weak D call: TRBD2 (5 bases). This CDR3 contains 16 residues. Germline V gene lookup returns CDR1 SGDLS and CDR2 YYNGEE. The ends were cut back, 0 bases at V and 6 bases at J, with 16 bases in the middle. The DNA of the CDR3 is TGTGCCAGCAGCGTAGCTCCGACAATCGGGGTCAATGAGCAGTTCTTC. Protein sequence: CASSVAPTIGVNEQFF.

The chain uses TRBV27 and TRBJ2-1; 9 bases align to TRBD2. Germline V gene lookup returns CDR1 MNHEY and CDR2 SMNVEV (reference sequence). The CDR3 length is 17 residues. V was pared by 3 bases and J by 4 bases, with 10 bases of the junction left unmatched. CDR3 sequence (DNA): TGTGCCAGCAGTTTTGGAGTTAGCGGGAGATTTTACAATGAGCAGTTCTTC. This codes for CASSFGVSGRFYNEQFF.

The chain recombines TRBV7-8 with TRBJ1-2; the match to TRBD1 covers 7 bases. J gave up 4 bases and V 5 bases, and 7 bases lay outside the gene matches. Germline V lookup: CDR1 SGHVS, CDR2 FQNEAQ. The CDR3 totals 14 residues. Written as DNA, the CDR3 is TGTGCCAGCAGCCCAGGGACAGTGGGCTATGGCTACACCTTC. Encoded protein: CASSPGTVGYGYTF.

The V gene is TRBV29-1, the J gene TRBJ2-6; unclear D gene. This CDR3 spans 14 amino acids. The germline V gene encodes CDR1 SQVTM and CDR2 ANQGSEA. With 3 bases removed from V and 2 bases from J, the gap between germline ends came to 8 bases. CDR3 sequence: CSVDQGTGANVLTF. The CDR3 bases are TGCAGCGTTGATCAAGGGACTGGGGCCAACGTCCTGACTTTC.

The V gene is TRBV4-2, the J gene TRBJ2-3; a weak D match, TRBD2 (5 bases). The germline V and J ends were trimmed by 0 bases and 3 bases, with 13 bases remaining between them. The CDR3 is made up of 16 amino acids. Looked up from germline, CDR1 is LGHNA and CDR2 is YNFKEQ. CDR3 loop: CASSQDLTIQTDTQYF. CDR3 in DNA: TGTGCCAGCAGCCAAGATCTGACTATTCAAACAGATACGCAGTATTTT.

This chain joins TRBV27 and TRBJ2-2; 11 bases are a match to TRBD2. Germline CDR1 is MNHEY and CDR2 is SMNVEV (reference sequence). The V segment lost 5 bases and the J segment 7 bases; nucleotides outside the gene matches: 6. CDR3 length: 15 residues. The CDR3 sequence is CASSLSGRDSGELFF. In DNA form, the CDR3 reads TGTGCCAGCAGTCTTAGCGGGAGGGACAGCGGGGAGCTGTTTTTT.